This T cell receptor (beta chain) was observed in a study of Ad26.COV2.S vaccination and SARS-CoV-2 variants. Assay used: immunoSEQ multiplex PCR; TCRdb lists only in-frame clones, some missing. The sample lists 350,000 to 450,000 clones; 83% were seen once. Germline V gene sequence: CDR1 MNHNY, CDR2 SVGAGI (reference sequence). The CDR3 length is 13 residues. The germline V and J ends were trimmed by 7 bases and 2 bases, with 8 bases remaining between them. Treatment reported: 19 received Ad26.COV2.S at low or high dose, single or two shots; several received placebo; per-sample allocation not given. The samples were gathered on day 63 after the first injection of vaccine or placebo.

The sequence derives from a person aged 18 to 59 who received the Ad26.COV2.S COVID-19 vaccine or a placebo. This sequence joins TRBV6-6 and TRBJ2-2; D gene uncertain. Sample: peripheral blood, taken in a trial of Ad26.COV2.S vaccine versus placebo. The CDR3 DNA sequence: TGTGCCAGCACCTCGCTTAACACCGGGGAGCTGTTTTTT. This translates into CASTSLNTGELFF.